These 4 T cell receptor beta chains were sequenced from one sample in a study of identical twins. TCRdb reprocessed the 5' RACE reads with MiXCR, giving one entry per CDR3 protein. The sample contains some 500,000 distinct CDR3 sequences, roughly 13% of which appear only once. A further study also used this sample, focusing on yellow fever vaccine responses in identical twins.

Sample: CD4+ T cells sorted from blood. The receptors were sampled from a woman aged 18-29 years in good health.

The V call is TRBV6-5, the J call TRBJ2-1, with unresolved D. V lost 2 bases, J lost 2 bases, and 13 bases lay in between. The CDR3 runs 16 residues. Germline V gives CDR1 MNHEY, CDR2 SVGAGI. This chain's CDR3 is CASSYPQAQPYNEQFF. As DNA, the CDR3 is TGTGCCAGCAGTTACCCCCAGGCCCAGCCCTACAATGAGCAGTTCTTC.

With regard to this clonotype: Its ends do not fully match the called genes, so a read error is possible. This chain connects TRBV4-2 to TRBJ2-7, with 7 bases lining up with TRBD1. Per the germline V gene, CDR1 is LGHNA and CDR2 is YNFKEQ. The CDR3 has 17 residues. Here the CDR3 reads CASGHQRPGTVSYEQYF. DNA for the CDR3: TGTGCCAGCGGCCACCAGCGCCCCGGGACAGTATCCTACGAGCAGTACTTC.

V gene TRBV20-1 combines with J gene TRBJ1-1; D unclear. This CDR3 has 13 residues. Germline values: CDR1 DFQATT, CDR2 SNEGSKA (reference sequence). Trimming shortened V by 6 bases and J by 5 bases, and 16 bases separated the two germline ends. The CDR3 bases are TGCAGTGCCGATCGGGTGGCGGGGACTGAAGCTTTCTTT. It translates to CSADRVAGTEAFF.

For the CDR3, the DNA is TGTGCCAGCAGCTTGGTAGCGGGGGGCCCCATCACCGGGGAGCTGTTTTTT. Translating it yields CASSLVAGGPITGELFF. This chain joins TRBV5-6 and TRBJ2-2; 10 bases match TRBD2. Germline V gives CDR1 SGHDT, CDR2 YYEEEE. V lost 0 bases, J lost 4 bases, and 6 bases stayed unmatched. The CDR3 sequence is 17 residues long.